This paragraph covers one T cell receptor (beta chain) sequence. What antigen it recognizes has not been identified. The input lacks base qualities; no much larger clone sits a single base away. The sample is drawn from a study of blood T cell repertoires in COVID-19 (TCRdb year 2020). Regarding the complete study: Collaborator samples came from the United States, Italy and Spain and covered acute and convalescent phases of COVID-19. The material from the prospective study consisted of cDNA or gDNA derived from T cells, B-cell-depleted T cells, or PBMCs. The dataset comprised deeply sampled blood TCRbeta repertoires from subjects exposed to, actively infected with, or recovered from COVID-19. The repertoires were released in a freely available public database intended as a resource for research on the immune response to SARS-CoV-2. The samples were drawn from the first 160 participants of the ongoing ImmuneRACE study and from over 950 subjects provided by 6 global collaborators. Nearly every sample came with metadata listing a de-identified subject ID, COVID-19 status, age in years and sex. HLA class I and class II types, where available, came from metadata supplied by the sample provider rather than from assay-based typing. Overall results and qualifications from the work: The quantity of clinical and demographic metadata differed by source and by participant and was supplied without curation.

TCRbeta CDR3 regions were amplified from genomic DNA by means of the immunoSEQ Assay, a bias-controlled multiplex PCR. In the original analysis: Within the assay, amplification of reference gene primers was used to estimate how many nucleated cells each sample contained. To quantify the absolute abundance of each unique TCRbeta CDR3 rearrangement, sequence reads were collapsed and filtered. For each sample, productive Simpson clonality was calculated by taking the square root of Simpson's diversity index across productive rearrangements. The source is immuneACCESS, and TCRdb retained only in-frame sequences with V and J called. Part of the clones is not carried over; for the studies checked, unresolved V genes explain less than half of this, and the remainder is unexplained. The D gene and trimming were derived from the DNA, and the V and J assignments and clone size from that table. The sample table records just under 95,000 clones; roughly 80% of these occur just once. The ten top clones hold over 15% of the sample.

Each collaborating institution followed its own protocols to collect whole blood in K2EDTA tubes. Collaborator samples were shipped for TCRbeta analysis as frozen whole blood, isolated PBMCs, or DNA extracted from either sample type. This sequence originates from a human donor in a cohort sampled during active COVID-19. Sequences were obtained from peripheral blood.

Here is the DNA: TGCGCCAGCAGCTTGGTGGCGGGGCCGCCCACCGGGGAGCTGTTTTTT. Translation gives CASSLVAGPPTGELFF. The V and J genes are TRBV5-1 and TRBJ2-2; the D gene is perhaps TRBD2, from 6 matching bases. CDR1 and CDR2 are drawn from the germline V gene: SGHRS, YFSETQ. V lost 0 bases and J lost 4 bases; the stretch between them is 13 bases long. CDR3 length: 16 amino acids, cysteine to phenylalanine. The kept DNA is CDR3 alone, 48 bases in frame from the first base.